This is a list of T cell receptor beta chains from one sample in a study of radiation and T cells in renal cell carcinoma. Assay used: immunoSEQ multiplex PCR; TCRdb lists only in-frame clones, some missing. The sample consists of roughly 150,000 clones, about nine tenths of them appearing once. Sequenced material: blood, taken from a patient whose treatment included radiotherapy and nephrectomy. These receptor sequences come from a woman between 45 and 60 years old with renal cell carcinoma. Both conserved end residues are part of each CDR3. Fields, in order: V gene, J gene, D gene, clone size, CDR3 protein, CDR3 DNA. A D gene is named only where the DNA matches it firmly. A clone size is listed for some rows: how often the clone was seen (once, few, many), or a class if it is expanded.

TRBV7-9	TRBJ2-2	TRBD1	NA	CASSPPGGRRNTGELFF	TGTGCCAGCAGCCCACCAGGGGGCAGGAGAAACACCGGGGAGCTGTTTTTT
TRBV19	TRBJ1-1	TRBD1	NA	CASSPAGGGLPNTEAFF	TGTGCCAGTAGTCCGGCAGGGGGGGGGCTACCGAACACTGAAGCTTTCTTT
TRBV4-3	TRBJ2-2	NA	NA	CASSRASRGANTGELFF	TGCGCCAGCAGCCGTGCCTCCAGGGGCGCGAACACCGGGGAGCTGTTTTTT
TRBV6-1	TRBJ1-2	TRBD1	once	CASSARDRGYYGYTF	TGTGCCAGCAGTGCCAGGGACAGGGGGTACTATGGCTACACCTTC
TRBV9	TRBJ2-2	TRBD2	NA	CASSARGGVPGELFF	TGTGCCAGCAGCGCCCGGGGGGGGGTTCCCGGGGAGCTGTTTTTT
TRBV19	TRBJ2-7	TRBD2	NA	CASSTQAGSSYEQYF	TGTGCCAGTAGTACTCAAGCGGGGAGCTCCTACGAGCAGTACTTC
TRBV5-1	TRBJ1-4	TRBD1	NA	CASSTDRGRDEKLFF	TGCGCCAGCAGCACAGACAGGGGTAGAGATGAAAAACTGTTTTTT
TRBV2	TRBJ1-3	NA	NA	CASSPRPQTGPGNTIYF	TGTGCCAGCAGTCCACGCCCCCAAACGGGCCCTGGAAACACCATATATTTT
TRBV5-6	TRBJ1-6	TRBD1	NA	CASSPGTGGSPLHF	TGTGCCAGCAGCCCTGGGACAGGGGGCTCACCCCTCCACTTT
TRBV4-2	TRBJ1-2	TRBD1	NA	CASSRNRGPNGYTF	TGTGCCAGCAGCCGTAACAGGGGCCCCAATGGCTACACCTTC
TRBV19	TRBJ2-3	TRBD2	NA	CASSSRGAGLAGGSTDTQYF	TGTGCCAGTAGTTCCCGTGGGGCGGGACTAGCGGGGGGTAGCACAGATACGCAGTATTTT
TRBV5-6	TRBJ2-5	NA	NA	CASSLIGFGETQYF	TGTGCCAGCAGCTTGATTGGCTTTGGAGAGACCCAGTACTTC
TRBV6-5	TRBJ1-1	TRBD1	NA	CASSYIGTGVAFF	TGTGCCAGCAGTTACATAGGGACAGGGGTAGCTTTCTTT
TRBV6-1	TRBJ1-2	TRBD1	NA	CASSLTGGDYGYTF	TGTGCCAGCAGCCTAACAGGGGGAGACTATGGCTACACCTTC
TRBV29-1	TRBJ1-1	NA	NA	CSVERRQDNTEAFF	TGCAGCGTTGAACGGCGTCAGGATAACACTGAAGCTTTCTTT
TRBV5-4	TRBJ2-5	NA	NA	CASSLVGAGETQYF	TGTGCCAGCAGCTTGGTGGGGGCGGGAGAGACCCAGTACTTC
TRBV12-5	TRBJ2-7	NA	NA	CASTSPTSYEQYF	TGTGCCTCGACCTCACCCACCTCCTACGAGCAGTACTTC
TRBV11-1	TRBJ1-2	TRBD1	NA	CASSLPGQTYGYTF	TGTGCCAGCAGCTTACCGGGACAGACCTATGGCTACACCTTC
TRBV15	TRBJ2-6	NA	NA	CATSRDRAGANVLTF	TGTGCCACCAGCAGAGACAGGGCTGGGGCCAACGTCCTGACTTTC
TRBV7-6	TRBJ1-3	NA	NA	CASSRADSGNTIYF	TGTGCCAGCAGCCGGGCCGACTCTGGAAACACCATATATTTT
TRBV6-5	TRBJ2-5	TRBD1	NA	CASSTPTGGETQYF	TGTGCCAGCAGTACACCAACAGGGGGAGAGACCCAGTACTTC
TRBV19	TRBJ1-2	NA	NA	CASTNIQGIEYRGYTF	TGTGCCAGTACCAACATTCAGGGAATTGAATATCGTGGCTACACCTTC
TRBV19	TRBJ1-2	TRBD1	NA	CASSSRQGRSYTF	TGTGCCAGTAGTTCCCGACAGGGGAGAAGCTACACCTTC
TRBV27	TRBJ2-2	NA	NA	CASSLSRTVNTGELFF	TGTGCCAGCAGTTTATCGCGGACGGTGAACACCGGGGAGCTGTTTTTT
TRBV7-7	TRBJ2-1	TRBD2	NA	CASSLWTSPYNEQFF	TGTGCTAGCAGCTTATGGACTAGCCCCTACAATGAGCAGTTCTTC
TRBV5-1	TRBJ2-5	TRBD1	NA	CASSLVQGARETQYF	TGCGCCAGCAGCTTGGTTCAGGGGGCGAGGGAGACCCAGTACTTC
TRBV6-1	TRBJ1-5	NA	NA	CASRDSLNQPQHF	TGTGCCAGCAGGGACAGTCTCAATCAGCCCCAGCATTTT
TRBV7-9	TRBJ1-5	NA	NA	CASSQGYQPQHF	TGTGCCAGCAGCCAGGGATATCAGCCCCAGCATTTT
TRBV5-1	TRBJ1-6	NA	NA	CASSLEGGSSYNSPLHF	TGCGCCAGCAGCTTGGAGGGGGGGAGCTCCTATAATTCACCCCTCCACTTT
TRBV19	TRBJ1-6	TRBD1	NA	CASSISPGTVNSPLHF	TGTGCCAGTAGTATCTCTCCGGGGACAGTTAATTCACCCCTCCACTTT
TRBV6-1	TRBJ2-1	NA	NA	CASSETRTPDEQFF	TGTGCCAGCAGTGAAACCCGGACGCCTGATGAGCAGTTCTTC
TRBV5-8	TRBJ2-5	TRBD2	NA	CASSDGSGDQETQYF	TGTGCCAGCAGCGATGGTAGCGGGGATCAAGAGACCCAGTACTTC
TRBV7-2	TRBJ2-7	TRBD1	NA	CASSVAGGAYEQYF	TGTGCCAGCAGCGTCGCAGGGGGCGCCTACGAGCAGTACTTC
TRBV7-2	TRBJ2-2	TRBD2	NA	CASSWGLAATGELFF	TGTGCCAGCAGTTGGGGACTAGCGGCCACCGGGGAGCTGTTTTTT
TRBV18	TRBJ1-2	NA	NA	CASSPTTEEGYTF	TGTGCCAGCTCACCAACTACAGAGGAGGGCTACACCTTC
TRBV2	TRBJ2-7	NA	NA	CASSGAQVGYEQYF	TGTGCCAGCAGTGGGGCACAGGTGGGGTACGAGCAGTACTTC
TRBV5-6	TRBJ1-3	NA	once	CASSLVGATIYF	TGTGCCAGCAGCCTAGTGGGGGCCACCATATATTTT
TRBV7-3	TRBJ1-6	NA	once	CASSFAPDSPLHF	TGTGCCAGCAGCTTCGCACCGGATTCACCCCTCCACTTT
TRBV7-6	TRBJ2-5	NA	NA	CASSPGTSALETQYF	TGTGCCAGCAGCCCGGGGACGTCAGCCCTAGAGACCCAGTACTTC
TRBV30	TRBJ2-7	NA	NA	CAWNNPGERYEQYF	TGTGCCTGGAACAATCCTGGGGAGAGATACGAGCAGTACTTC
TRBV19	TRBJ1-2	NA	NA	CASSRQEAYGYTF	TGTGCCAGTAGTCGACAGGAGGCATATGGCTACACCTTC